The T cell receptor (beta chain) under discussion was sequenced for a study of lymphopenia after photon versus proton radiotherapy. The CDR3 has 13 amino acids. V was pared by 2 bases and J by 8 bases, with 4 bases of the junction left unmatched. CDR1 is MNHNS and CDR2 is SASEGT in the germline V gene. A word on this clone: No antigen is known for it.

Study-wide points: Proton therapy kept repertoires fairly stable, unlike photons, which gained effector/memory cells. Larger post-nadir TCR diversity loss correlated inversely with survival in deceased patients. After the lymphocyte nadir, photon-treated repertoires showed oligoclonal expansion, especially of CD8+ Temra cells. Authors raise, but do not show, better survival with proton therapy.

Assay: immunoSEQ multiplex PCR; the TCRdb copy retains only in-frame clones and omits some. The sample has under 30,000 clones; roughly 90% are singletons. The specimen was peripheral blood, collected from a patient treated with photon-based radiotherapy. This clonotype was sampled from a man between 50 and 59 years old with gastric cancer. The chain carries TRBV6-1 and TRBJ1-2, with TRBD1 matching 8 bases. CDR3 amino acids: CASSERDRWGYTF. The CDR3 DNA reads as TGTGCCAGCAGTGAAAGGGACAGGTGGGGCTACACCTTC.